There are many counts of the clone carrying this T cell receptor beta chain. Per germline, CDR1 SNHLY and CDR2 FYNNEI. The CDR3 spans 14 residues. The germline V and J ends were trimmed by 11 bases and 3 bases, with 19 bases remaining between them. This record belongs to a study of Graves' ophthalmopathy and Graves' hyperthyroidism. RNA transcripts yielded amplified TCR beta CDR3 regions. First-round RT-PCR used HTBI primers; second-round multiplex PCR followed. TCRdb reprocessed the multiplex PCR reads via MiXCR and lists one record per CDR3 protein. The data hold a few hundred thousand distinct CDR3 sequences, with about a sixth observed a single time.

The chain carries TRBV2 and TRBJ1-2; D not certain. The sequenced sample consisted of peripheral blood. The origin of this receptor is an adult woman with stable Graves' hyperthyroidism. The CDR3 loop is CAGRVSAGDYGYTF. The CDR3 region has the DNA TGTGCCGGTCGTGTCTCTGCAGGCGACTATGGCTACACCTTC.